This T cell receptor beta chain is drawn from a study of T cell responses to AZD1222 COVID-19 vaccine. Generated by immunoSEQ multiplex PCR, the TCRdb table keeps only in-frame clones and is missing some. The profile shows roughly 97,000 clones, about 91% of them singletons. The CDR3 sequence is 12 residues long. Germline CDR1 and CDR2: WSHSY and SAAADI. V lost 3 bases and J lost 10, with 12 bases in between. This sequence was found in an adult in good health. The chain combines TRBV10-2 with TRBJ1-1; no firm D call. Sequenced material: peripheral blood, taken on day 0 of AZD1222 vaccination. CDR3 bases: TGCGCCAGCAGTGACGAAGGATACGGAGCTTTCTTT. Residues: CASSDEGYGAFF.